A selection of T cell receptor beta chains follows, all from one sample in a study of CD8 T cells in ankylosing spondylitis. TCRdb used MiXCR to reprocess the 5' RACE reads, holding one entry per CDR3 protein. Altogether approximately 300,000 distinct CDR3 sequences are present, approximately 8% being singletons, with the ten largest covering 14% to 15%. Sample: blood, either unsorted or a sorted T cell fraction (not recorded which). These receptors originate from a male donor with ankylosing spondylitis. Both conserved end residues are part of each CDR3. The order of the fields is CDR3 protein, CDR3 DNA, clone size, V gene, D gene, J gene. The D gene is left open where the match is weak. Clone size, where shown, is once, few, many, or a class for clones that have expanded.

CDR3: CASSSGGLAGVNEQFF
DNA: TGCGCCAGCAGCTCCGGGGGACTAGCGGGTGTAAATGAGCAGTTCTTC
size: NA
V: TRBV5-1
D: TRBD2
J: TRBJ2-1

CDR3: CASSLLTGRWDEQFF
DNA: TGTGCCAGCAGTTTATTGACAGGGCGTTGGGATGAGCAGTTCTTC
size: few
V: TRBV27
D: TRBD1
J: TRBJ2-1

CDR3: CASRGTSYNEQFF
DNA: TGTGCCAGCAGGGGCACTTCCTACAATGAGCAGTTCTTC
size: once
V: TRBV6-2/TRBV6-3
D: NA
J: TRBJ2-1

CDR3: CSVARGRLDTQYF
DNA: TGCAGCGTTGCTAGGGGACGCCTGGATACGCAGTATTTT
size: many
V: TRBV29-1
D: NA
J: TRBJ2-3

CDR3: CSALHGNEKLFF
DNA: TGCAGCGCCCTCCATGGAAATGAAAAACTGTTTTTT
size: NA
V: TRBV29-1
D: NA
J: TRBJ1-4

CDR3: CATRGRIQETQYF
DNA: TGTGCCACCAGAGGACGGATCCAAGAGACCCAGTACTTC
size: once
V: TRBV24-1
D: NA
J: TRBJ2-5

CDR3: CSASGRAGVYEQYF
DNA: TGCAGTGCTAGCGGTCGAGCGGGCGTCTACGAGCAGTACTTC
size: NA
V: TRBV20-1
D: NA
J: TRBJ2-7

CDR3: CSVVGPGTPGEQYF
DNA: TGCAGCGTTGTGGGGCCAGGGACCCCGGGGGAGCAGTACTTC
size: many
V: TRBV29-1
D: NA
J: TRBJ2-7

CDR3: CASSSGGKQYF
DNA: TGCGCCAGCAGCAGTGGGGGGAAGCAGTACTTC
size: NA
V: TRBV5-1
D: NA
J: TRBJ2-7

CDR3: CASSLRRDSNQPQHF
DNA: TGTGCCAGCAGCTTGCGGCGTGATAGCAATCAGCCCCAGCATTTT
size: few
V: TRBV5-5
D: NA
J: TRBJ1-5

CDR3: CASSLGPLSYEQYF
DNA: TGTGCCAGCAGTTTAGGACCGCTGTCCTACGAGCAGTACTTC
size: few
V: TRBV27
D: NA
J: TRBJ2-7

CDR3: CASSPPGLAGQKYF
DNA: TGTGCCAGCAGCCCGCCCGGACTAGCGGGACAGAAGTACTTC
size: NA
V: TRBV3-1
D: TRBD2
J: TRBJ2-4

CDR3: CSAAPSYGYTF
DNA: TGCAGCGCCGCACCTTCCTATGGCTACACCTTC
size: NA
V: TRBV29-1
D: NA
J: TRBJ1-2

CDR3: CASSLVVAGPDTQYF
DNA: TGCGCCAGCAGCTTGGTTGTAGCGGGACCAGATACGCAGTATTTT
size: few
V: TRBV5-1
D: TRBD2
J: TRBJ2-3

CDR3: CASRPGQSLIEAFF
DNA: TGTGCCAGCAGACCCGGACAGTCCCTAATTGAAGCTTTCTTT
size: NA
V: TRBV6-1
D: NA
J: TRBJ1-1

CDR3: CASSQEREATYNEQFF
DNA: TGTGCCAGCAGTCAAGAGCGGGAGGCGACCTACAATGAGCAGTTCTTC
size: NA
V: TRBV6-4
D: TRBD2
J: TRBJ2-1

CDR3: CASSVGGTGDTQYF
DNA: TGTGCCAGCAGCGTTGGCGGGACGGGAGATACGCAGTATTTT
size: NA
V: TRBV9
D: NA
J: TRBJ2-3

CDR3: CASSIRGARGANVLTF
DNA: TGTGCCAGTAGTATTCGGGGGGCGCGAGGGGCCAACGTCCTGACTTTC
size: few
V: TRBV19
D: NA
J: TRBJ2-6

CDR3: CASSPRGLSGTQYF
DNA: TGTGCCAGCAGCCCCAGAGGACTATCGGGTACGCAGTATTTT
size: few
V: TRBV9
D: NA
J: TRBJ2-3

CDR3: CASSPPRVRGGYTF
DNA: TGTGCCAGCAGTCCGCCCAGGGTGCGGGGTGGCTACACCTTC
size: few
V: TRBV5-6
D: NA
J: TRBJ1-2